This paragraph covers one T cell receptor (beta chain) sequence. Its matching antigen is unknown. The data stem from a study of T cell responses to AZD1222 COVID-19 vaccine. Study-wide results and caveats: Donor demographics were predominantly white British with a female majority; clonal diversity may be underestimated.

TCRdb's table, derived via immunoSEQ multiplex PCR, lists solely in-frame clones and lacks some. The sample contains about 180,000 clones, around 88% of which appear only once. Germline V CDR1 and CDR2: SEHNR, FQNEAQ (reference sequence). This CDR3 contains 12 residues. Deletions cut 3 bases from V and 8 bases from J, with 10 bases between. The clonotype was recovered from an adult in good health. This chain connects TRBV7-9 to TRBJ1-1; tentatively, D is TRBD1 (6 bases). The material sequenced was peripheral blood, taken on day 0 of AZD1222 vaccination. The CDR3 DNA reads as TGTGCCAGCAGCTTTTCCGGGACAGAAGCTTTCTTT. It codes for CASSFSGTEAFF.